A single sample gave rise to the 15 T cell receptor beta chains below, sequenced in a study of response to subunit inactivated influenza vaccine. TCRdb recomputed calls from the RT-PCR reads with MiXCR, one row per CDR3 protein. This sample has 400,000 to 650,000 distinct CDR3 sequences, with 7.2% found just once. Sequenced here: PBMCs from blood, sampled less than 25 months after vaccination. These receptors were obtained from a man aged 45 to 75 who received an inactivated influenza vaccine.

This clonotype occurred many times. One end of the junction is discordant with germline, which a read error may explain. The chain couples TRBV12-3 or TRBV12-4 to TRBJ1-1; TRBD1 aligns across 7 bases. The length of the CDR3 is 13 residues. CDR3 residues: CASSLGQVLSAFF. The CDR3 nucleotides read TGTGCCAGCAGCTTAGGACAGGTCCTGTCAGCTTTCTTT.

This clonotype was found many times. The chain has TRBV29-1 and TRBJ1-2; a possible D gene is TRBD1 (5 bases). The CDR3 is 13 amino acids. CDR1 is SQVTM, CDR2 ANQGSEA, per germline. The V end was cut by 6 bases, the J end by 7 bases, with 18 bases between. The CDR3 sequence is CSVGGTVVSGYTF. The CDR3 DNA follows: TGCAGCGTGGGGGGGACCGTGGTTTCTGGCTACACCTTC.

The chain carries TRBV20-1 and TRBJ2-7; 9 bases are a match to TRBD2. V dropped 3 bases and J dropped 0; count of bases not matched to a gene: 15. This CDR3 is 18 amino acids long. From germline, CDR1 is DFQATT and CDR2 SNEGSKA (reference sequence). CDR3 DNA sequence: TGCAGTGCTAGCTCCTGGAATAGCGGGAGTATCAGCTCCTACGAGCAGTACTTC. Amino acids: CSASSWNSGSISSYEQYF.

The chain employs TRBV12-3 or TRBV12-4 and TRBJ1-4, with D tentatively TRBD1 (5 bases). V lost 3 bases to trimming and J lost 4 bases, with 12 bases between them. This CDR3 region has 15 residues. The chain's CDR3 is CASSFRGRVNEKLFF. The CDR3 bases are TGTGCCAGCAGTTTCCGCGGCAGGGTTAATGAAAAACTGTTTTTT.

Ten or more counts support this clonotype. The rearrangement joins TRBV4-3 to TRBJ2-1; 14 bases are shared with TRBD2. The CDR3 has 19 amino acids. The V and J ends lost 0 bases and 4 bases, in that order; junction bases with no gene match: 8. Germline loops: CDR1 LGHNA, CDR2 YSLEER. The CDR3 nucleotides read TGCGCCAGCAGCCAAGAACCCCAGACTAGCGGGAGGGAGTACAATGAGCAGTTCTTC. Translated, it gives CASSQEPQTSGREYNEQFF.

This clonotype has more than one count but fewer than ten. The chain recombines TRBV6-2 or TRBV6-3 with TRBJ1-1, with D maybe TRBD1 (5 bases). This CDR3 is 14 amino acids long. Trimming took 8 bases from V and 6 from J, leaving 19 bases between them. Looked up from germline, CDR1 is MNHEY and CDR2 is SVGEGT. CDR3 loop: CASYAWGVTAEAFF. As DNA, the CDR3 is TGTGCCAGCTATGCCTGGGGGGTAACGGCTGAAGCTTTCTTT.

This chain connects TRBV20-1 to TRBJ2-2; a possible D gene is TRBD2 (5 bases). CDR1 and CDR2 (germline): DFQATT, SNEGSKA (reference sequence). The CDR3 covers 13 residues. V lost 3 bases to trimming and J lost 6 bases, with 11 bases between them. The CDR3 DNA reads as TGCAGTGCTAGGGGGAGCGTCCCCGGGGAGCTGTTTTTT. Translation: CSARGSVPGELFF.

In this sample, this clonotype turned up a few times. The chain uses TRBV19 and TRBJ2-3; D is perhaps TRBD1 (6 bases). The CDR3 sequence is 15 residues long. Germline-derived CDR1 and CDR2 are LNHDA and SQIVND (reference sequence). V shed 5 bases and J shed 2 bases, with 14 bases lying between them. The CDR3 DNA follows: TGTGCCAGTAGTGTGGGGGCTGGGCTCACAGATACGCAGTATTTT. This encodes CASSVGAGLTDTQYF.

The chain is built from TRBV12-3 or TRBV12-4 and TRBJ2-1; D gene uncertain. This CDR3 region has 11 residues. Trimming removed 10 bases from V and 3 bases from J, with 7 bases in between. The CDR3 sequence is CANTNYNEQFF. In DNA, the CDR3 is TGTGCCAACACCAACTACAATGAGCAGTTCTTC.

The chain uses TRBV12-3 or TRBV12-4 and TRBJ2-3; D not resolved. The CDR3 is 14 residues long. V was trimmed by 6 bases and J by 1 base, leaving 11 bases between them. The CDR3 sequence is CASSPGRGTDTQYF. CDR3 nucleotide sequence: TGTGCCAGCAGCCCTGGACGGGGCACAGATACGCAGTATTTT.

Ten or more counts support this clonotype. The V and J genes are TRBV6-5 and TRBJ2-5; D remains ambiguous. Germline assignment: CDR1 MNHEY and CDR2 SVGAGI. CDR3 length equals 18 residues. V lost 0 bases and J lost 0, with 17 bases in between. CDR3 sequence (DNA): TGTGCCAGCAGTTACTCTCCCACGGCAGCCAGGTACCAAGAGACCCAGTACTTC. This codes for CASSYSPTAARYQETQYF.

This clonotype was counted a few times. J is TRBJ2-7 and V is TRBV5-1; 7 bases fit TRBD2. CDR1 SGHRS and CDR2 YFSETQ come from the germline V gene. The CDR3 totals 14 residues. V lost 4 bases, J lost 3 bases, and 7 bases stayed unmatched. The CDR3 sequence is CASSPGAGRYEQYF. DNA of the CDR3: TGCGCCAGCAGCCCGGGAGCGGGGCGCTACGAGCAGTACTTC.

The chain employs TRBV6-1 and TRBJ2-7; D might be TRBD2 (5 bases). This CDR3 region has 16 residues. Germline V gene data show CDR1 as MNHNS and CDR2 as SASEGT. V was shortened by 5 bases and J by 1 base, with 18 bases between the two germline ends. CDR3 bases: TGTGCCAGCAGTCCAGACGGGAAGGCACAATCCTACGAGCAGTACTTC. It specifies CASSPDGKAQSYEQYF.

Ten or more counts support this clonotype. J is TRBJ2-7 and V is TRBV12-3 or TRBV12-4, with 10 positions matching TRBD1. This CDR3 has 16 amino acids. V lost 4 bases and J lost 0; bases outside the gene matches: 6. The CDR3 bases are TGTGCCAGCAGTTCCTGGACAGGGGGGCACTCCTACGAGCAGTACTTC. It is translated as CASSSWTGGHSYEQYF.

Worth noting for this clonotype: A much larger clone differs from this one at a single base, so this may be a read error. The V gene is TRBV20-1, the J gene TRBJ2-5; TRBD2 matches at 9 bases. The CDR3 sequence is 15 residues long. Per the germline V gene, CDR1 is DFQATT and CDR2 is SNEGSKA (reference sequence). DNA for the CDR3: TGCAGTGCTGGAGATTCGACTAGCGGTCTACAGACCCAGTACTTC. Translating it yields CSAGDSTSGLQTQYF.